Listed below are T cell receptor beta chains from one sample, sequenced in a study of OX40 agonist ivuxolimab in advanced cancers. Method: immunoSEQ multiplex PCR; TCRdb's copy keeps in-frame clones and lacks some. The sample holds more than 85,000 clones; 70% to 85% are singletons and the top ten take almost 1.5%. The sequenced sample was CD4+ or CD8+ T cells sorted from blood, obtained in a trial of the OX40 agonist ivuxolimab. Receptors originate from an adult with an advanced solid tumor such as melanoma, head and neck, liver or kidney cancer. Both conserved end residues are part of each CDR3. Fields, in order: D gene, clone size, J gene, V gene, CDR3 protein, CDR3 DNA. D genes are given only for firm matches. Size values are once, few and many counts, or a class for expanded clones, and some rows have none.

D: -
size: -
J: TRBJ1-6
V: TRBV5-1
CDR3: CASSLENPTRGTLHF
DNA: TGCGCCAGCAGCTTGGAGAACCCTACCAGGGGAACCCTCCACTTT

D: TRBD2
size: -
J: TRBJ2-7
V: TRBV7-2
CDR3: CASSLGLAGVQSYEQYF
DNA: TGTGCCAGCAGCTTGGGACTAGCGGGAGTGCAGTCCTACGAGCAGTACTTC

D: -
size: -
J: TRBJ1-4
V: TRBV30
CDR3: CAWKKQGVGKLFF
DNA: TGTGCCTGGAAAAAACAGGGTGTAGGAAAACTGTTTTTT

D: -
size: -
J: TRBJ1-4
V: TRBV7-8
CDR3: CASGPRGEKLFF
DNA: TGTGCCAGCGGCCCGCGCGGGGAAAAACTGTTTTTT

D: -
size: -
J: TRBJ1-6
V: TRBV30
CDR3: CAWRSGRNSPLHF
DNA: TGTGCCTGGAGGTCCGGACGTAATTCACCCCTCCACTTT

D: -
size: -
J: TRBJ1-3
V: TRBV4-1
CDR3: CASSQEFSGRSSGNTIYF
DNA: TGCGCCAGCAGCCAAGAGTTTAGCGGACGGAGCTCTGGAAACACCATATATTTT

D: TRBD1
size: -
J: TRBJ1-4
V: TRBV9
CDR3: CASGRMGQGGEKLFF
DNA: TGTGCCAGCGGGAGAATGGGACAGGGGGGAGAAAAACTGTTTTTT

D: TRBD2
size: -
J: TRBJ2-5
V: TRBV19
CDR3: CASSPHGTSGRQETQYF
DNA: TGTGCCAGTAGTCCCCATGGGACTAGCGGGAGACAAGAGACCCAGTACTTC

D: -
size: -
J: TRBJ2-5
V: TRBV9
CDR3: CASSAGVHETQYF
DNA: TGTGCCAGCAGCGCTGGCGTGCACGAGACCCAGTACTTC

D: -
size: -
J: TRBJ2-7
V: TRBV2
CDR3: CASSEMGGSSYEQYF
DNA: TGTGCCAGCAGTGAAATGGGGGGAAGCTCCTACGAGCAGTACTTC

D: -
size: -
J: TRBJ2-3
V: TRBV7-2
CDR3: CASSPSTDTQYF
DNA: TGTGCCAGCAGCCCAAGCACAGATACGCAGTATTTT

D: -
size: -
J: TRBJ1-6
V: TRBV7-2
CDR3: CASSLVSLRLGYNSPLHF
DNA: TGTGCCAGCAGCTTAGTGTCCCTAAGGTTGGGGTATAATTCACCCCTCCACTTT

D: -
size: -
J: TRBJ1-2
V: TRBV6-5
CDR3: CASTAREGNYGYTF
DNA: TGTGCCAGCACCGCCCGGGAGGGGAACTATGGCTACACCTTC

D: TRBD1
size: -
J: TRBJ1-6
V: TRBV28
CDR3: CASSSPGQGKNSPLHF
DNA: TGTGCCAGCAGTTCTCCCGGACAGGGGAAAAATTCACCCCTCCACTTT

D: -
size: -
J: TRBJ2-3
V: TRBV5-1
CDR3: CASRAIPSTDTQYF
DNA: TGCGCCAGCAGGGCTATCCCTAGCACAGATACGCAGTATTTT

D: -
size: -
J: TRBJ2-1
V: TRBV6-5
CDR3: CASRSPGRHNEQFF
DNA: TGTGCCAGCAGATCACCGGGACGGCACAATGAGCAGTTCTTC

D: -
size: few
J: TRBJ2-2
V: TRBV5-6
CDR3: CASSLGGRTGELFF
DNA: TGTGCCAGCAGCTTAGGGGGGCGTACCGGGGAGCTGTTTTTT

D: TRBD2
size: -
J: TRBJ2-3
V: TRBV9
CDR3: CASSIAGGDSDTQYF
DNA: TGTGCCAGCAGCATAGCGGGAGGTGATTCAGATACGCAGTATTTT